This T cell receptor beta chain was retrieved from a study of cytomegalovirus exposure and HLA in healthy donors. Study-wide findings and caveats: Confirmation in vitro established that three CMV-associated chains were specific for CMV antigens. Most TCR beta V segments were productive about 90% or about 30% of the time in an earlier analysis. TCR beta sequences reportedly predicted the HLA-A and HLA-B alleles of most subjects accurately.

The study ran its PCR with 60 Vbeta and 13 Jbeta primers. Clones were read by immunoSEQ multiplex PCR, and TCRdb kept only the in-frame ones, dropping some. The sample has 210,000 or so clones; about 79% are singletons. In the case of this clone: Its antigen is undetermined.

The specimen sequenced was PBMCs. This TCR came from a man aged 18 to 30 in good health and CMV-seronegative.

The CDR3, as DNA: TGTGCCTGGAGTGTCGGACAGGGGGCTTCACCCCTCCACTTT. The encoded protein is CAWSVGQGASPLHF. The rearrangement uses TRBV30 and TRBJ1-6; 11 bases are a match to TRBD1. Trimming took 0 bases from V and 9 from J; bases not matched to a gene: 1. The V gene's germline CDR1 is GTSNPN and CDR2 SVGIG (reference sequence). This CDR3 is 14 amino acids long. Full variable domain (missing parts from reference TRBV30 and TRBJ1-6): SQTIHQWPATLVQPVGSPLSLECTVEGTSNPNLYWYRQAAGRGLQLLFYSVGIGQISSEVPQNLSASRPQDRQFILSSKKLLLSDSGFYLCAWSVGQGASPLHFGNGTRLTVT.